These 10 T cell receptor beta chains originate from one sample sequenced in a study of PD-1 blockade in classical Hodgkin lymphoma. Documented time point: cycle 4 day 1 (C4D1), after 6 weeks of nivolumab. Each patient experienced a relapse that followed autologous stem cell transplantation, and brentuximab vedotin exposure varied. Sequencing was performed with immunoSEQ multiplex PCR; in TCRdb, only in-frame clones are kept and a portion is missing. The table includes about 41,000 clones, 69% detected once. Material: peripheral blood mononuclear cells (PBMCs), obtained before the fourth cycle of nivolumab. These receptors came from a human donor with classical Hodgkin lymphoma.

J is TRBJ2-2 and V is TRBV2; the D gene could be TRBD1 or TRBD2 (5 bases each). Germline V lookup: CDR1 SNHLY, CDR2 FYNNEI. The CDR3 is made up of 16 amino acids. The V and J ends lost 3 bases and 6 bases respectively, with 17 bases between them. CDR3 amino acids: CASSDRGPSWSGELFF. In nucleotides, the CDR3 is TGTGCCAGCAGTGACCGGGGACCCTCCTGGTCCGGGGAGCTGTTTTTT.

This clone has just a few counts. The V and J genes are TRBV5-4 and TRBJ1-2, with D possibly TRBD1 on 5 matching bases. V was pared by 2 bases and J by 4 bases, with 9 bases between. The CDR3 has 13 amino acids. Germline V gene sequence: CDR1 SGHNT, CDR2 YYREEE (reference sequence). CDR3 residues: CASSLGASYGYTF. The CDR3 DNA follows: TGTGCCAGCAGCTTAGGGGCCTCCTATGGCTACACCTTC.

The CDR3 sequence is CASSYRDRRISGQYF. CDR3 DNA: TGTGCCAGCAGTTACAGGGACAGGCGCATATCGGGGCAGTATTTT. The chain uses TRBV6-6 and TRBJ2-3; 8 positions match TRBD1. This CDR3 is 15 amino acids long. Trimming cost V 2 bases and J 11 bases; bases outside gene matches: 12. Germline loops: CDR1 MNHNY, CDR2 SVGAGI (reference sequence).

The J gene is TRBJ1-5, the V gene TRBV28, with D possibly matching TRBD1 (6 bases). The V gene's germline CDR1 is MDHEN and CDR2 SYDVKM. The CDR3 has 20 amino acids. V gave up 5 bases and J gave up 2 bases, with 28 bases separating them. CDR3 bases: TGTGCCAGCAGTCGACAGGTGGAGAGTGGAATTCTCCTAGGCAATCAGCCCCAGCATTTT. Its protein product is CASSRQVESGILLGNQPQHF. Looking up the rest from reference TRBV28 and TRBJ1-5 gives the full variable domain: DVKVTQSSRYLVKRTGEKVFLECVQDMDHENMFWYRQDPGLGLRLIYFSYDVKMKEKGDIPEGYSVSREKKERFSLILESASTNQTSMYLCASSRQVESGILLGNQPQHFGDGTRLSIL.

V usage is TRBV19 and J usage is TRBJ1-2; D possibly corresponds to TRBD1 (6 bases). Deletions cut 8 bases from V and 8 bases from J, with 15 bases between. Germline CDR1 and CDR2: LNHDA and SQIVND (reference sequence). CDR3 length: 12 amino acids. The CDR3 DNA reads as TGTGCCAGTGGCCCGGACAGTTTCGGCTACACCTTC. It is translated as CASGPDSFGYTF. Full variable domain (outside the CDR3, taken from reference TRBV19 and TRBJ1-2): DGGITQSPKYLFRKEGQNVTLSCEQNLNHDAMYWYRQDPGQGLRLIYYSQIVNDFQKGDIAEGYSVSREKKESFPLTVTSAQKNPTAFYLCASGPDSFGYTFGSGTRLTVV.

This clone came up a few times. The chain recombines TRBV6-1 with TRBJ1-1; D is perhaps TRBD1 (5 bases). In germline, CDR1 is MNHNS, CDR2 SASEGT. Trimming stripped 4 bases from V and 1 base from J, with 7 bases between. The CDR3 length is 13 residues. The CDR3 DNA reads as TGTGCCAGCAGTGTAGGGGAGAACACTGAAGCTTTCTTT. Translating gives CASSVGENTEAFF.

The rearrangement links TRBV6-5 to TRBJ2-2, with D hard to call. CDR1 is MNHEY, CDR2 SVGAGI, per germline. The CDR3 is made up of 15 amino acids. V lost 6 bases to trimming and J lost 4 bases, with 15 bases between them. This CDR3 is CASSQGTVPTGELFF. CDR3 nucleotide sequence: TGTGCCAGCAGCCAAGGCACAGTACCCACCGGGGAGCTGTTTTTT.

The chain recombines TRBV25-1 with TRBJ2-6, with D hard to call. V dropped 4 bases and J dropped 1 base, with 2 bases sitting between them. This CDR3 comprises 13 residues. In germline, CDR1 is MGHDK, CDR2 SYGVNS. The chain's CDR3 is CASSGSGANVLTF. In nucleotides, the CDR3 is TGTGCCAGCAGTGGGTCTGGGGCCAACGTCCTGACTTTC.

Points on this clone: A much larger clonotype is one base distant, so this may be a read error. The rearrangement joins TRBV25-1 to TRBJ1-6, with D tentatively TRBD1 (5 bases). The germline gives CDR1 MGHDK, CDR2 SYGVNS. This CDR3 region has 16 residues. In DNA, the CDR3 is TGTGCCAGCAGTGATTTTGGAGGGACCCGGGATTCACTCCTCCACTTT. This sequence encodes CASSDFGGTRDSLLHF.

The genes are TRBV6-5 and TRBJ2-1; D is unresolved. The V gene lost 5 bases and the J gene lost 2 bases, with 7 bases spanning the gap. From germline, CDR1 is MNHEY and CDR2 SVGAGI. This CDR3 contains 13 residues. Here the CDR3 reads CASSPSAYNEQFF. DNA of the CDR3: TGTGCCAGCAGTCCGTCAGCCTACAATGAGCAGTTCTTC.